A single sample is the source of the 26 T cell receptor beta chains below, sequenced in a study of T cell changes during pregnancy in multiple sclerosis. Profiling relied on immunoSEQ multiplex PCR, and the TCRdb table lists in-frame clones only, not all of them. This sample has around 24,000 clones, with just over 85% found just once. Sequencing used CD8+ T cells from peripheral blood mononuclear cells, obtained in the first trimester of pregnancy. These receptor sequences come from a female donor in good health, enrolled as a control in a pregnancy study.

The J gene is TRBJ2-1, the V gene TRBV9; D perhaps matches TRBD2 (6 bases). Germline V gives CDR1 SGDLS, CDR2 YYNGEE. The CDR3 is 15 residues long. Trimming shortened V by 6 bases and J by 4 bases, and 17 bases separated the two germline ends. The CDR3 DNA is TGTGCCAGCACTAACGGGGGAGGTGAATACAATGAGCAGTTCTTC. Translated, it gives CASTNGGGEYNEQFF.

The CDR3 nucleotides are TGTGCCAGCAGCCCTGGGACAGGGGGCCAGGACCCAGATACGCAGTATTTT. It translates to CASSPGTGGQDPDTQYF. This chain joins TRBV13 and TRBJ2-3, with 12 positions matching TRBD1. This CDR3 is built from 17 residues. V shed 5 bases, J shed 4 bases, and the junction held 10 bases outside the gene matches. Germline CDR1 PRHDT, CDR2 FYEKMQ (reference sequence).

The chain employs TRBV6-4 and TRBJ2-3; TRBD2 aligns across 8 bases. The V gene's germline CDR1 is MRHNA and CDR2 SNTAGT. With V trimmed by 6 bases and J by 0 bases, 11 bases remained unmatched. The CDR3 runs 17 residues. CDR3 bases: TGTGCCAGCAGCCCGGACGGCGGGGGGTCCAGCACAGATACGCAGTATTTT. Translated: CASSPDGGGSSTDTQYF.

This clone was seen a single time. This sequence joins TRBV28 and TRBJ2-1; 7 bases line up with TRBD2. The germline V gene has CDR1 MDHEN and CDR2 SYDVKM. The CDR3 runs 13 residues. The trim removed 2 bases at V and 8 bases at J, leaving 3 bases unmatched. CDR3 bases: TGTGCCAGCAGTTTACTGGGGAGGGATGAGCAGTTCTTC. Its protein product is CASSLLGRDEQFF. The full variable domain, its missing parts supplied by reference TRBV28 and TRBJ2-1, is DVKVTQSSRYLVKRTGEKVFLECVQDMDHENMFWYRQDPGLGLRLIYFSYDVKMKEKGDIPEGYSVSREKKERFSLILESASTNQTSMYLCASSLLGRDEQFFGPGTRLTVL.

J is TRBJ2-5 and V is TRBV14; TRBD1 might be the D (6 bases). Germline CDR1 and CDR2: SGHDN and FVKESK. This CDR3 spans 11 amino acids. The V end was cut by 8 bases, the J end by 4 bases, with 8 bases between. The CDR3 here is CASGGRETQYF. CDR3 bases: TGTGCCAGCGGGGGCCGAGAGACCCAGTACTTC.

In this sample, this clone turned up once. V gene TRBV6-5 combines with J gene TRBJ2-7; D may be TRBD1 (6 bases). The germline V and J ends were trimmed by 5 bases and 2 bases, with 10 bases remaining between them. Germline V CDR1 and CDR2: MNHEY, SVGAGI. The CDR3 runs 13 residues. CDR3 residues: CASSVRDTYEQYF. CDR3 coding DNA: TGTGCCAGCAGTGTCCGGGACACCTACGAGCAGTACTTC.

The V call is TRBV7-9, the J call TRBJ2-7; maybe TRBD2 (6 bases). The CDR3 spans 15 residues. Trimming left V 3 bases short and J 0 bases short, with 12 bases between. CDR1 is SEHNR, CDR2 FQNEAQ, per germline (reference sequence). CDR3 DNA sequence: TGTGCCAGCAGCTTCGGAGGGGTAAGCTCCTACGAGCAGTACTTC. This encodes CASSFGGVSSYEQYF.

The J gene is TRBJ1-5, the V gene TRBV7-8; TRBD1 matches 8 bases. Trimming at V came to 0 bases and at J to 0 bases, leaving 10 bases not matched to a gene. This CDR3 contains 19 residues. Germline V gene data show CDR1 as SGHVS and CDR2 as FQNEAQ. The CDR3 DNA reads TGTGCCAGCAGCTTAGCAGGACAGGGCTTGGGAGTTAGCAATCAGCCCCAGCATTTT. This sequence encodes CASSLAGQGLGVSNQPQHF.

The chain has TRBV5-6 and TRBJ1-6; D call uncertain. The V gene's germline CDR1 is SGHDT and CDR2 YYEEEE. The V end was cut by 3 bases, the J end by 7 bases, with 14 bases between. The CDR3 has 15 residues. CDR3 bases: TGTGCCAGCAGCTCCGTACAGCGGAGGAATTCACCCCTCCACTTT. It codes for CASSSVQRRNSPLHF. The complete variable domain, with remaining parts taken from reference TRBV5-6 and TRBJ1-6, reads DAGVTQSPTHLIKTRGQQVTLRCSPKSGHDTVSWYQQALGQGPQFIFQYYEEEERQRGNFPDRFSGHQFPNYSSELNVNALLLGDSALYLCASSSVQRRNSPLHFGNGTRLTVT.

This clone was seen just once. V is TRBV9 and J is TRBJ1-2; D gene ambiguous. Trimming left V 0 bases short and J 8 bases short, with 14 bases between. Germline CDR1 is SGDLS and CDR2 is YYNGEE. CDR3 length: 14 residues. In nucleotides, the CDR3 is TGTGCCAGCAGCGTAGGAGGGTCCGCGGGGGGCTACACCTTC. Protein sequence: CASSVGGSAGGYTF.

The CDR3, as DNA: TGTGCCAGCAGCCCCCGAGACAGGGCAGAAGCTGGCTACACCTTC. Amino acids: CASSPRDRAEAGYTF. The chain carries TRBV9 and TRBJ1-2, with TRBD1 matching over 7 bases. CDR3 length equals 15 residues. After removal of 4 bases from V and 7 bases from J, the junction contained 13 bases not matched to a gene. CDR1 and CDR2 from the germline V gene are SGDLS and YYNGEE.

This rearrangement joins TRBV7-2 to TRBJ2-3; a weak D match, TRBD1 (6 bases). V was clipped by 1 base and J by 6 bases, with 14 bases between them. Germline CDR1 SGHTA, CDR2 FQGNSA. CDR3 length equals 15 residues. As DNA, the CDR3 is TGTGCCAGCAGCTTAGTAGACAGGTTAGGGGATACGCAGTATTTT. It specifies CASSLVDRLGDTQYF.

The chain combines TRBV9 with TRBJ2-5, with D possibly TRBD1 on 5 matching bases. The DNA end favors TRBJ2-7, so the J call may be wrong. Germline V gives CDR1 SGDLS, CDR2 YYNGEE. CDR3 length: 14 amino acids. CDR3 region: CASSVGGSGYEQYF. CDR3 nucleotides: TGTGCCAGCAGCGTAGGGGGATCAGGGTACGAGCAGTACTTC.

The CDR3 DNA follows: TGTGCCAGCAGCTTGGTGACAGGGGGTGGCTACACCTTC. It encodes CASSLVTGGGYTF. The chain has TRBV5-5 and TRBJ1-2, with 9 bases lining up with TRBD1. This CDR3 region has 13 residues. V trimming: 0 bases; J trimming: 7 bases; junction bases outside the gene matches: 1. Germline-derived CDR1 and CDR2 are SGHKS and YYEKEE (reference sequence).

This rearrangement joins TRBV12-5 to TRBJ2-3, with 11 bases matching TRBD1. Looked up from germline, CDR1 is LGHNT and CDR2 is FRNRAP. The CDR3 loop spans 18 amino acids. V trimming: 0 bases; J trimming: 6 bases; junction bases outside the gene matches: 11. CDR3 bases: TGTGCTAGTGGTTTGGTATTAATCGGGACAGGGGGTTCGGATACGCAGTATTTT. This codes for CASGLVLIGTGGSDTQYF.

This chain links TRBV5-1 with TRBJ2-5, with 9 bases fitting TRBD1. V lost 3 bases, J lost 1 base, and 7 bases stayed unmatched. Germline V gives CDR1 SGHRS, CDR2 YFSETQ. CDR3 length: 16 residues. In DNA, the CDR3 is TGCGCCAGCAGCTGGGGACAGGGTCCAACCCAAGAGACCCAGTACTTC. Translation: CASSWGQGPTQETQYF.

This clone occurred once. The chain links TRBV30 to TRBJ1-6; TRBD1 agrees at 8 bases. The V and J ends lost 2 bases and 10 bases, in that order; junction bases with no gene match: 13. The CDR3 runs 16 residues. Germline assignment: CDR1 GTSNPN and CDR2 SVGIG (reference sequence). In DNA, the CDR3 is TGTGCCTGGAGTTTTACGGTGAACAGGGGGTCATCACCCCTCCACTTT. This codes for CAWSFTVNRGSSPLHF.

CDR3 amino acids: CATSRGPTGEDIQYF. The CDR3 coding sequence is TGTGCCACCAGCAGAGGGCCGACAGGGGAGGACATTCAGTACTTC. The chain is built from TRBV15 and TRBJ2-4; TRBD1 aligns across 8 bases. This CDR3 has 15 amino acids. Trimming cost V 1 base and J 8 bases; bases outside gene matches: 7. Germline CDR1 is LNHNV and CDR2 is YYDKDF (reference sequence).

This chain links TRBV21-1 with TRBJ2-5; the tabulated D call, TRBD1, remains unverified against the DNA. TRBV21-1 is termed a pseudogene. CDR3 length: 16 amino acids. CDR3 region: CASSVDRDTQQETQYF. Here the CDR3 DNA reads TGTGCCAGCAGCGTAGACAGGGACACCCAGCAAGAGACCCAGTACTTC.

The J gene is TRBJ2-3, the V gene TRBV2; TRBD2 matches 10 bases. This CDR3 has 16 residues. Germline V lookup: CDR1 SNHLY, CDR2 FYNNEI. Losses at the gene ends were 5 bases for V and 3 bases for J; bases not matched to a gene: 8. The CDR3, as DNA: TGTGCCAGCAGTCCCAGCGGGGGGGCCGTGACAGATACGCAGTATTTT. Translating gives CASSPSGGAVTDTQYF. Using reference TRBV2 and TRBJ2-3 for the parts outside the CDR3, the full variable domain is EPEVTQTPSHQVTQMGQEVILRCVPISNHLYFYWYRQILGQKVEFLVSFYNNEISEKSEIFDDQFSVERPDGSNFTLKIRSTKLEDSAMYFCASSPSGGAVTDTQYFGPGTRLTVL.

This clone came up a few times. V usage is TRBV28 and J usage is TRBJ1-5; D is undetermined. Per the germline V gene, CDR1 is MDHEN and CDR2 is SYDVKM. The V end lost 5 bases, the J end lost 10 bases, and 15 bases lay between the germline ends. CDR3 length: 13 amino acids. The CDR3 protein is CASSLPLGDPQHF. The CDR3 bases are TGTGCCAGCAGTCTCCCGCTGGGAGACCCCCAGCATTTT.

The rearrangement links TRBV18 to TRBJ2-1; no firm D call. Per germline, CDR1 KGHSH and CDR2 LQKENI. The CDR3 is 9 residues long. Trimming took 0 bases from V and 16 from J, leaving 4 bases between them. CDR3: CASSPPVFF. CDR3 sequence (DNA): TGTGCCAGCTCACCACCCGTTTTCTTC.

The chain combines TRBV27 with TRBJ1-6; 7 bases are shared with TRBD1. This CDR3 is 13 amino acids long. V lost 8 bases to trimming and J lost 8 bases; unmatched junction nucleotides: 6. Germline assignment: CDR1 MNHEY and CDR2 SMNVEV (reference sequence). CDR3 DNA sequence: TGTGCCAGCCGACAGGGTCCCTATTCACCCCTCCACTTT. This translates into CASRQGPYSPLHF.

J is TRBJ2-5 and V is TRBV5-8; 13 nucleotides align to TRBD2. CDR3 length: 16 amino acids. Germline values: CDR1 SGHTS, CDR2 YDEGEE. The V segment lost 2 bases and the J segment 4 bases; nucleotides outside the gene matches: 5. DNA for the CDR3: TGTGCCAGCAGCTTTGGGAGGACTAGCGGGGGAGAGACCCAGTACTTC. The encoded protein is CASSFGRTSGGETQYF.

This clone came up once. The CDR3 loop is CASSTGGAPGNEQFF. The CDR3 bases are TGTGCCAGCAGTACGGGGGGGGCGCCAGGAAATGAGCAGTTCTTC. V usage is TRBV27 and J usage is TRBJ2-1; 8 bases match TRBD2. The CDR3 has 15 residues. Germline lookup yields CDR1 MNHEY and CDR2 SMNVEV (reference sequence). V trimming: 5 bases; J trimming: 7 bases; junction bases outside the gene matches: 10.

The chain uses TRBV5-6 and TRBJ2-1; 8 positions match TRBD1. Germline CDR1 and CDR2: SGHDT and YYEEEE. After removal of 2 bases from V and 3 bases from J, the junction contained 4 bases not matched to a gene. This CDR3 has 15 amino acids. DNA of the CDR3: TGTGCCAGCAGCTTAGCGGACAGGGTCTACAATGAGCAGTTCTTC. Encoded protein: CASSLADRVYNEQFF. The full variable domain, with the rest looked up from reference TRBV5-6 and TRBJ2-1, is DAGVTQSPTHLIKTRGQQVTLRCSPKSGHDTVSWYQQALGQGPQFIFQYYEEEERQRGNFPDRFSGHQFPNYSSELNVNALLLGDSALYLCASSLADRVYNEQFFGPGTRLTVL.